The sequence of this T cell receptor beta chain was determined in a study of blood T cell repertoires in COVID-19. About the study: Samples representing acute and convalescent COVID-19 were sourced from the United States, Italy and Spain. T cells, B-cell-depleted T cells, or PBMCs provided the cDNA or gDNA that served as material.

CDR1 SGHTA and CDR2 FQGTGA come from the germline V gene. The length of the CDR3 is 15 residues. V lost 5 bases, J lost 10 bases, and 14 bases stayed unmatched. Authors' methods: Using reference gene primer amplification, nucleated cell counts were estimated. Sequencing was performed with immunoSEQ multiplex PCR; in TCRdb, only in-frame clones are kept and a portion is missing. V and J calls plus clone size are reproduced from that table; the DNA served to infer D and trimming. The table has approximately 300,000 clones, around 88% seen once; the top ten hold around 1.5%. The gene calls are TRBV7-3 and TRBJ2-1; 7 bases map to TRBD1. Sequencing was carried out using peripheral blood. This TCR was recovered from a woman aged 50 to 65 with acute or convalescent COVID-19. The CDR3 loop reads CASSTYTQGMGEQFF. CDR3 bases: TGTGCCAGCAGCACTTATACACAGGGGATGGGGGAGCAGTTCTTC. The full variable domain, completed using reference TRBV7-3 and TRBJ2-1, is GAGVSQTPSNKVTEKGKYVELRCDPISGHTALYWYRQSLGQGPEFLIYFQGTGAADDSGLPNDRFFAVRPEGSVSTLKIQRTERGDSAVYLCASSTYTQGMGEQFFGPGTRLTVL.